The 27 T cell receptor beta chains below all came from one sample that was sequenced in a study of blood T cell repertoires in COVID-19. Some clones are missing from TCRdb's copy, which holds only in-frame ones; the method was immunoSEQ multiplex PCR. This sample has over 150,000 clones; roughly 88% occur once, and the top ten carry 2.9%. Material for sequencing was peripheral blood. These receptors originate from a woman aged 55-69 years with acute or convalescent COVID-19.

The J gene is TRBJ2-1, the V gene TRBV7-2, with 8 bases aligning to TRBD2. The germline gives CDR1 SGHTA, CDR2 FQGNSA. The CDR3 is 13 residues long. V gave up 5 bases and J gave up 13 bases; unmatched junction bases: 10. CDR3 sequence reads: CASSPGLDLNQFF. Written as DNA, the CDR3 is TGTGCCAGCAGCCCGGGACTAGACCTAAATCAGTTCTTC.

The chain carries TRBV6-5 and TRBJ1-5; D gene ambiguous. The CDR3 length is 13 residues. Trimming pared 6 bases from V and 6 bases from J, leaving 12 bases between. Germline-derived CDR1 and CDR2 are MNHEY and SVGAGI. CDR3 residues: CASSVQVAQPQHF. The CDR3 nucleotides read TGTGCCAGCAGCGTTCAAGTGGCTCAGCCCCAGCATTTT.

This sequence joins TRBV6-6 and TRBJ2-7; perhaps TRBD2 as D (5 bases). V lost 6 bases and J lost 3, with 15 bases in between. CDR1 and CDR2 from the germline V gene are MNHNY and SVGAGI (reference sequence). This CDR3 contains 14 residues. This CDR3 reads CASRPTGTYYEQYF. CDR3 nucleotide sequence: TGTGCCAGCAGGCCTACGGGAACCTACTACGAGCAGTACTTC.

V and J are TRBV5-1 and TRBJ1-3, with TRBD1 identical over 7 bases. Germline V gene sequence: CDR1 SGHRS, CDR2 YFSETQ. Germline trimming cut 0 bases from V and 4 bases from J; bases unmatched to any gene: 7. The CDR3 totals 16 residues. CDR3 nucleotide sequence: TGCGCCAGCAGCTTGGCCTTGACAGGGCCCGGAAACACCATATATTTT. It translates to CASSLALTGPGNTIYF. The full variable domain, its missing parts supplied by reference TRBV5-1 and TRBJ1-3, is KAGVTQTPRYLIKTRGQQVTLSCSPISGHRSVSWYQQTPGQGLQFLFEYFSETQRNKGNFPGRFSGRQFSNSRSEMNVSTLELGDSALYLCASSLALTGPGNTIYFGEGSWLTVV.

The CDR3 DNA reads TGTGCCAGCAGCTCCCTAGCGGGGGAGACCTACGAGCAGTACTTC. It codes for CASSSLAGETYEQYF. This chain links TRBV7-8 with TRBJ2-7, with 10 positions matching TRBD2. Germline V gene data show CDR1 as SGHVS and CDR2 as FQNEAQ. V shed 4 bases, J shed 2 bases, and the junction held 5 bases outside the gene matches. This CDR3 region has 15 residues.

The chain employs TRBV28 and TRBJ1-1; the D is unclear. CDR1 and CDR2 from the germline V gene are MDHEN and SYDVKM. The germline V and J ends were trimmed by 7 bases and 1 base, with 13 bases remaining between them. The CDR3 is 14 amino acids. CDR3 protein: CASIPGGRNTEAFF. The CDR3 nucleotides are TGTGCCAGCATCCCGGGAGGTCGGAACACTGAAGCTTTCTTT.

The CDR3 DNA is TGTGCCAGCAGCAAAATTGCTCCAGGGTCGCCCTTC. Its translation: CASSKIAPGSPF. The V and J genes are TRBV21-1 and TRBJ2-4; TRBD1, as called in the table, went unchecked against the DNA. TRBV21-1 is tagged as a pseudogene. The CDR3 is made up of 12 amino acids.

This clone occurred once. This chain connects TRBV28 to TRBJ1-5; D ambiguous. With 5 bases removed from V and 7 bases from J, the gap between germline ends came to 18 bases. CDR1 is MDHEN and CDR2 is SYDVKM in the germline V gene. The CDR3 covers 15 residues. The DNA for the CDR3 is TGTGCCAGCAGTAAAAGCGGGTGGGGAGTACAGCCCCAGCATTTT. Translation gives CASSKSGWGVQPQHF.

This clone was detected a few times. The V and J genes are TRBV6-2 or TRBV6-3 and TRBJ1-1; 9 nucleotides line up with TRBD1. This CDR3 contains 15 residues. The germline V gene encodes CDR1 MNHEY and CDR2 SVGEGT. The V and J ends lost 7 bases and 3 bases, in that order; junction bases with no gene match: 9. The CDR3 spells CASIPGQGRDTEAFF. The DNA of the CDR3 is TGTGCCAGCATCCCGGGACAGGGAAGGGACACTGAAGCTTTCTTT.

V usage is TRBV27 and J usage is TRBJ1-5; the D is unclear. Looked up from germline, CDR1 is MNHEY and CDR2 is SMNVEV (reference sequence). Trimming stripped 8 bases from V and 1 base from J, with 9 bases between. This CDR3 has 13 residues. The CDR3 DNA follows: TGTGCCAGCCGAGGGATCAGCAATCAGCCCCAGCATTTT. The encoded protein is CASRGISNQPQHF.

The CDR3: CASSDGWGGNSPLHF. CDR3 nucleotide sequence: TGTGCCAGCAGTGATGGTTGGGGAGGTAATTCACCCCTCCACTTT. The V and J genes are TRBV2 and TRBJ1-6; D not certain. The CDR3 sequence is 15 residues long. Germline CDR1 is SNHLY and CDR2 is FYNNEI. The germline V and J ends were trimmed by 3 bases and 6 bases, with 12 bases remaining between them.

This chain links TRBV30 with TRBJ2-1; D is uncertain. CDR1 is GTSNPN, CDR2 SVGIG, per germline (reference sequence). This CDR3 has 12 amino acids. Trimming took 4 bases from V and 4 from J, leaving 8 bases between them. The CDR3 coding sequence is TGTGCCTGGACCGAGATTTACAATGAGCAGTTCTTC. Translated: CAWTEIYNEQFF.

This clone was seen only a few times. The gene calls are TRBV30 and TRBJ2-5; D ambiguous. V dropped 2 bases and J dropped 1 base, with 5 bases sitting between them. This CDR3 is built from 12 residues. Germline V CDR1 and CDR2: GTSNPN, SVGIG (reference sequence). The CDR3 DNA is TGTGCCTGGAGTCAGATCCAAGAGACCCAGTACTTC. Protein sequence: CAWSQIQETQYF. The entire variable domain, with the rest obtained from reference TRBV30 and TRBJ2-5, is as follows: SQTIHQWPATLVQPVGSPLSLECTVEGTSNPNLYWYRQAAGRGLQLLFYSVGIGQISSEVPQNLSASRPQDRQFILSSKKLLLSDSGFYLCAWSQIQETQYFGPGTRLLVL.

The V gene is TRBV6-5, the J gene TRBJ1-2, with D possibly matching TRBD1 (6 bases). CDR1 and CDR2 (germline): MNHEY, SVGAGI. The CDR3 has 13 residues. With 6 bases removed from V and 2 bases from J, the gap between germline ends came to 10 bases. CDR3 in DNA: TGTGCCAGCAGGGTACAGGGAAACTATGGCTACACCTTC. Its protein is CASRVQGNYGYTF.

V and J are TRBV3-1 (or the pseudogene TRBV3-2) and TRBJ2-5, with 11 bases identical to TRBD1. Germline V gene sequence: CDR1 LGHDT, CDR2 YNNKEL (reference sequence). The junction had 7 bases not matched to a gene; V was cut back by 5 bases and J by 5 bases. This CDR3 has 15 residues. CDR3 in DNA: TGTGCCAGCAGCTCCCGGACAGGGGGCGGTGAGACCCAGTACTTC. It translates to CASSSRTGGGETQYF.

The chain uses TRBV19 and TRBJ2-2; maybe TRBD2 (6 bases). From germline, CDR1 is LNHDA and CDR2 SQIVND (reference sequence). CDR3 length equals 15 residues. Trimming pared 3 bases from V and 2 bases from J, leaving 10 bases between. The CDR3 DNA reads TGTGCCAGTAGTATTTGGGGAGGAAACACCGGGGAGCTGTTTTTT. Amino acids: CASSIWGGNTGELFF.

The chain is built from TRBV4-3 and TRBJ2-7, with 7 bases aligning to TRBD1. This CDR3 is 16 amino acids long. CDR1 LGHNA and CDR2 YSLEER come from the germline V gene. After removal of 2 bases from V and 0 bases from J, the junction contained 7 bases not matched to a gene. Here the CDR3 reads CASSQQLGTVSYEQYF. The DNA of the CDR3 is TGCGCCAGCAGCCAACAATTGGGGACAGTCTCCTACGAGCAGTACTTC.

This clone was counted a few times. The chain has TRBV28 and TRBJ2-7, with unresolved D. V was clipped by 3 bases and J by 4 bases, with 7 bases between them. CDR1 is MDHEN, CDR2 SYDVKM, per germline. The CDR3 runs 12 residues. CDR3: CASSLGLYEQYF. CDR3 bases: TGTGCCAGCAGTTTGGGCCTATACGAGCAGTACTTC. Filled out from reference TRBV28 and TRBJ2-7, the complete variable domain reads DVKVTQSSRYLVKRTGEKVFLECVQDMDHENMFWYRQDPGLGLRLIYFSYDVKMKEKGDIPEGYSVSREKKERFSLILESASTNQTSMYLCASSLGLYEQYFGPGTRLTVT.

The chain joins TRBV7-9 to TRBJ2-7, with D possibly matching TRBD2 (6 bases). This CDR3 comprises 13 residues. Per the germline V gene, CDR1 is SEHNR and CDR2 is FQNEAQ (reference sequence). With 4 bases removed from V and 4 bases from J, the gap between germline ends came to 11 bases. The CDR3 protein is CASSSGREYEQYF. CDR3 sequence (DNA): TGTGCCAGCAGCTCGGGACGGGAGTACGAGCAGTACTTC.

The chain recombines TRBV25-1 with TRBJ1-2, with D perhaps TRBD1 (5 bases). The germline gives CDR1 MGHDK, CDR2 SYGVNS. The CDR3 is 13 residues long. V lost 4 bases, J lost 9 bases, and 15 bases lay in between. CDR3 nucleotide sequence: TGTGCCAGCAGTGCCGGACAATTTTGGAGCTACACCTTC. Translated: CASSAGQFWSYTF.

In its sample, this clone was seen a few times. The rearrangement links TRBV2 to TRBJ1-2; D is unclear. Germline CDR1 SNHLY, CDR2 FYNNEI. This CDR3 comprises 13 residues. V was cut by 4 bases and J by 3 bases, with 9 bases left in between. The CDR3 DNA is TGTGCCAGCAGTGTGGGCAGCTACTATGGCTACACCTTC. This codes for CASSVGSYYGYTF.

This clone was recorded at least ten times. This chain connects TRBV19 to TRBJ1-3; 7 bases align to TRBD1. The CDR3 spans 14 residues. V shed 6 bases, J shed 6 bases, and the junction held 8 bases outside the gene matches. The germline V gene encodes CDR1 LNHDA and CDR2 SQIVND (reference sequence). In nucleotides, the CDR3 is TGTGCCAGTAGCACGACAGGGATGGCAAACACCATATATTTT. Translated, it gives CASSTTGMANTIYF.

This chain uses TRBV2 with TRBJ1-4; D is undetermined. Germline V gene data show CDR1 as SNHLY and CDR2 as FYNNEI. The V end was cut by 3 bases, the J end by 6 bases, with 11 bases between. CDR3 size: 14 residues. Written as DNA, the CDR3 is TGTGCCAGCAGTGATCAGAGGAAGGATGAAAAACTGTTTTTT. It yields the protein CASSDQRKDEKLFF.

This clone was detected once. This chain links TRBV5-5 with TRBJ1-6; TRBD1 matches at 12 bases. The CDR3 sequence is 19 residues long. The germline gives CDR1 SGHKS, CDR2 YYEKEE (reference sequence). V was pared by 2 bases and J by 1 base, with 7 bases of the junction left unmatched. The chain's CDR3 is CASSFAGQGARSYNSPLHF. Written as DNA, the CDR3 is TGTGCCAGCAGCTTTGCGGGACAGGGGGCTCGTTCCTATAATTCACCCCTCCACTTT.

The chain uses TRBV28 and TRBJ1-3; D is perhaps TRBD1 (6 bases). This CDR3 spans 13 amino acids. Trimming shortened V by 7 bases and J by 0 bases, and 7 bases separated the two germline ends. Germline V gives CDR1 MDHEN, CDR2 SYDVKM. The chain's CDR3 is CASNRASGNTIYF. The CDR3 DNA reads TGTGCCAGCAACAGGGCCTCTGGAAACACCATATATTTT.

V usage is TRBV2 and J usage is TRBJ1-2, with 8 nucleotides matching TRBD1. Germline loops: CDR1 SNHLY, CDR2 FYNNEI. The V segment lost 5 bases and the J segment 6 bases; nucleotides outside the gene matches: 8. This CDR3 is 14 amino acids long. The CDR3 DNA reads TGTGCCAGCAGTACGCAGGGGGCAGGTAATGGCTACACCTTC. Translation gives CASSTQGAGNGYTF.

This chain joins TRBV19 and TRBJ1-5; 7 nucleotides line up with TRBD1. CDR1 and CDR2 from the germline V gene are LNHDA and SQIVND (reference sequence). The CDR3 runs 17 residues. V gave up 5 bases and J gave up 4 bases; unmatched junction bases: 14. The CDR3 DNA sequence: TGTGCCAGTAGTCGGGTCGGGTCAGGGGGAGCGAATCAGCCCCAGCATTTT. Encoded protein: CASSRVGSGGANQPQHF.